This T cell receptor beta chain was observed in a study of cytomegalovirus exposure and HLA in healthy donors. Broader study findings: Reports indicated that the classifier achieved high specificity and sensitivity in diagnosing cytomegalovirus status.

The germline gives CDR1 LNHDA, CDR2 SQIVND (reference sequence). V was pared by 4 bases and J by 0 bases, with 19 bases between. This CDR3 is 18 amino acids long. Points on this clone: The antigen is not known.

Both 60 Vbeta primers and 13 Jbeta primers went into the PCR. Here immunoSEQ multiplex PCR was the method, and the copy in TCRdb shows in-frame clones only, minus some. In the table there are about 160,000 clones, around 80% of which are singletons. The sequence was obtained from a man aged 18 to 30 in good health and CMV-seronegative. Material: PBMCs. V and J are TRBV19 and TRBJ2-4; weak D call: TRBD1 (6 bases). CDR3 in DNA: TGTGCCAGTAGTACACGTAGGGGGAAGGGTGTAGCCAAAAACATTCAGTACTTC. Translation gives CASSTRRGKGVAKNIQYF.